This passage covers 9 T cell receptor beta chains from one sample sequenced in a study of blood T cell repertoires in COVID-19. The table came from immunoSEQ multiplex PCR; TCRdb's copy has only in-frame clones and leaves some out. The table records 250,000 to 300,000 clones, about 89% of them present only once. Specimen: peripheral blood. The receptors were sampled from a woman in her thirties or forties who had recovered from COVID-19.

This clone was observed a single time. The chain has TRBV2 and TRBJ1-6; no firm D call. The germline V gene has CDR1 SNHLY and CDR2 FYNNEI. This CDR3 is built from 15 residues. The V and J ends lost 5 bases and 7 bases respectively, with 15 bases between them. The CDR3 region has the DNA TGTGCCAGCAGTCCCCTGAGGCTCCTAAATTCACCCCTCCACTTT. It codes for CASSPLRLLNSPLHF.

The genes are TRBV24-1 and TRBJ1-6, with D tentatively TRBD1 (6 bases). Germline values: CDR1 KGHDR, CDR2 SFDVKD. The CDR3 covers 15 residues. V dropped 1 base and J dropped 6 bases, with 9 bases sitting between them. The CDR3 loop reads CATSDFIGGNSPLHF. The CDR3 DNA sequence: TGTGCCACCAGTGATTTTATAGGGGGTAATTCACCCCTCCACTTT.

This clone was seen just once. This chain uses TRBV18 with TRBJ2-5; D remains unclear. The V end was cut by 4 bases, the J end by 2 bases, with 2 bases between. Germline CDR1 and CDR2: KGHSH and LQKENI. The CDR3 length is 11 residues. This chain's CDR3 is CASSLQETQYF. DNA for the CDR3: TGTGCCAGCTCACTACAAGAGACCCAGTACTTC.

The chain joins TRBV27 to TRBJ1-4; TRBD1 is a possible D gene (5 bases). V gave up 2 bases and J gave up 8 bases, with 18 bases separating them. The germline gives CDR1 MNHEY, CDR2 SMNVEV (reference sequence). This CDR3 region has 16 residues. CDR3 sequence (DNA): TGTGCCAGCAGTTTAAGTTGGGGGGACCCGGGGGAAAAACTGTTTTTT. This gives the protein CASSLSWGDPGEKLFF.

CDR3 in DNA: TGTGCCAGCAGCAAATTCGGGGACAACCCACAAAGGGCCACTGAAGCTTTCTTT. Residues: CASSKFGDNPQRATEAFF. The chain uses TRBV21-1 and TRBJ1-1; no check of the table's D call, TRBD1, against the DNA was made. TRBV21-1 is recorded as a pseudogene. The CDR3 is 18 amino acids.

The J gene is TRBJ2-5, the V gene TRBV2, with 9 nucleotides matching TRBD2. CDR3 size: 15 residues. V lost 2 bases and J lost 9; bases outside the gene matches: 10. Germline V gene lookup returns CDR1 SNHLY and CDR2 FYNNEI. CDR3 nucleotides: TGTGCCAGCAGTGAATCGCTAGCGGGGTCTCAGGCCCAGTACTTC. Its translation is CASSESLAGSQAQYF. Using reference TRBV2 and TRBJ2-5 for the parts outside the CDR3, the full variable domain is EPEVTQTPSHQVTQMGQEVILRCVPISNHLYFYWYRQILGQKVEFLVSFYNNEISEKSEIFDDQFSVERPDGSNFTLKIRSTKLEDSAMYFCASSESLAGSQAQYFGPGTRLLVL.

The CDR3 loop is CASSADRTYEQYF. DNA for the CDR3: TGTGCCAGCAGTGCCGACAGAACCTACGAGCAGTACTTC. The J gene is TRBJ2-7, the V gene TRBV2; weak D call: TRBD1 (5 bases). In germline, CDR1 is SNHLY, CDR2 FYNNEI. V was cut by 4 bases and J by 2 bases, with 9 bases left in between. The CDR3 covers 13 residues.

The rearrangement links TRBV7-2 to TRBJ2-7; perhaps TRBD2 as D (6 bases). The V and J ends lost 6 bases and 3 bases respectively, with 15 bases between them. CDR1 is SGHTA, CDR2 FQGNSA, per germline. This CDR3 contains 14 residues. The CDR3 loop reads CASRLGGSYYEQYF. In DNA, the CDR3 is TGTGCCAGCAGGCTGGGGGGTAGCTACTACGAGCAGTACTTC.

This clone appeared a few times. The gene calls are TRBV7-8 and TRBJ1-3; D call uncertain. Between the trimmed V and J ends, which lost 5 bases and 1 base, there was a span of 18 bases. The CDR3 has 17 amino acids. CDR1 is SGHVS, CDR2 FQNEAQ, per germline. CDR3 in DNA: TGTGCCAGCAGCCTCCTCAGTCCGGGAAAATCTGGAAACACCATATATTTT. The encoded protein is CASSLLSPGKSGNTIYF. Drawing the rest from reference TRBV7-8 and TRBJ1-3, the complete variable domain is GAGVSQSPRYKVAKRGQDVALRCDPISGHVSLFWYQQALGQGPEFLTYFQNEAQLDKSGLPSDRFFAERPEGSVSTLKIQRTQQEDSAVYLCASSLLSPGKSGNTIYFGEGSWLTVV.